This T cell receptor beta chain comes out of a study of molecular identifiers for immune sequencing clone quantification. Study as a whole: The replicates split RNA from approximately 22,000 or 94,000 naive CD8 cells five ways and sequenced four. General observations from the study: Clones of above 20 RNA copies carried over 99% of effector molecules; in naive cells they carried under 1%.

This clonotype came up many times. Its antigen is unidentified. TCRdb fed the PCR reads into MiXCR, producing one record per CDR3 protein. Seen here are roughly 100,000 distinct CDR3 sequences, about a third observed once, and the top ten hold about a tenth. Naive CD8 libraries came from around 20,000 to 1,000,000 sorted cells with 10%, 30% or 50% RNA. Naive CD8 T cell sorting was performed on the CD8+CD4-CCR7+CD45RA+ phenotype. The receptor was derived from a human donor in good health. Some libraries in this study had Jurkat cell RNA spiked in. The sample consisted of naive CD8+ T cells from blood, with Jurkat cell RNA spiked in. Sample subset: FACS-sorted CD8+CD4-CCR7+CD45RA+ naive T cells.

The CDR3 protein is CASSLTGINEQFF. The DNA for the CDR3 is TGTGCCAGCAGCTTGACAGGGATCAATGAGCAGTTCTTC. This rearrangement joins TRBV7-2 to TRBJ2-1, with TRBD1 matching 7 bases. The CDR3 consists of 13 residues. Per germline, CDR1 SGHTA and CDR2 FQGNSA. Trimming cost V 3 bases and J 6 bases; bases outside gene matches: 2. Full variable domain (remainder filled in from reference TRBV7-2 and TRBJ2-1): GAGVSQSPSNKVTEKGKDVELRCDPISGHTALYWYRQSLGQGLEFLIYFQGNSAPDKSGLPSDRFSAERTGGSVSTLTIQRTQQEDSAVYLCASSLTGINEQFFGPGTRLTVL.